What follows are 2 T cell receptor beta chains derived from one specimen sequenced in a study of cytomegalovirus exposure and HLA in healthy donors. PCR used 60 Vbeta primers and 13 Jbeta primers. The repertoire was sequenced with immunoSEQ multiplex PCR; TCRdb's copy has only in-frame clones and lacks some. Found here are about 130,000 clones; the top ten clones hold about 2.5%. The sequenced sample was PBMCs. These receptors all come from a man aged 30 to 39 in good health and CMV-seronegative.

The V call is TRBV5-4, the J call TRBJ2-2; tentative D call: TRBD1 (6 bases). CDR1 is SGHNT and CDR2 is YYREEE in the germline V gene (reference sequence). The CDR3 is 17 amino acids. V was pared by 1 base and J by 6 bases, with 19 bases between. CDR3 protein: CASSLSPDRSSPGELFF. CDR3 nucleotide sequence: TGTGCCAGCAGCTTGAGCCCGGACAGATCGTCTCCCGGGGAGCTGTTTTTT.

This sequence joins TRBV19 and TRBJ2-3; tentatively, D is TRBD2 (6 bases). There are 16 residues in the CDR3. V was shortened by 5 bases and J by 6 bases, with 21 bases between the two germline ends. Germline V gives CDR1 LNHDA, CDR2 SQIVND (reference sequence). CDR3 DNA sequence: TGTGCCAGTAGTTTAGGATGGAACCCCGCGGGGGATACGCAGTATTTT. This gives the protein CASSLGWNPAGDTQYF.